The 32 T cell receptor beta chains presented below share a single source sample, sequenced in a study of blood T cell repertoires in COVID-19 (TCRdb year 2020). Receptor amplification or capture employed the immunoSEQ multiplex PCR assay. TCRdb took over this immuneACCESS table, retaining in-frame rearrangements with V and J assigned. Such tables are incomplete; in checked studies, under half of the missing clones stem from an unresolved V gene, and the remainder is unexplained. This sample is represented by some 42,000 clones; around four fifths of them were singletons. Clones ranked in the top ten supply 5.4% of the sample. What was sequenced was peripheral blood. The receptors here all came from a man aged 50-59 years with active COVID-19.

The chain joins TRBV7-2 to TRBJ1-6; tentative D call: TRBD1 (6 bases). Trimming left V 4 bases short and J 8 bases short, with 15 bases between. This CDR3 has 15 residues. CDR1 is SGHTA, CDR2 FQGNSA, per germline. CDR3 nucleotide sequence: TGTGCCAGCAGCTCGGTACAGGGTAGATATTCACCCCTCCACTTT. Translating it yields CASSSVQGRYSPLHF.

The CDR3 is CASTSGQVSSYNEQFF. The CDR3 coding sequence is TGTGCCAGCACCTCGGGACAGGTGAGCTCCTACAATGAGCAGTTCTTC. The chain carries TRBV27 and TRBJ2-1; 8 bases line up with TRBD1. Per the germline V gene, CDR1 is MNHEY and CDR2 is SMNVEV (reference sequence). The CDR3 consists of 16 residues. J was trimmed by 0 bases and V by 7 bases; bases with no gene match: 8.

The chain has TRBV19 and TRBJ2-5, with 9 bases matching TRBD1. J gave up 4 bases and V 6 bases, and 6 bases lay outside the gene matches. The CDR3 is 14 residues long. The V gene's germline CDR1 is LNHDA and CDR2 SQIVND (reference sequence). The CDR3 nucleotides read TGTGCCAGTAGGAAACAGGGGGCGGTAGAGACCCAGTACTTC. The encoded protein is CASRKQGAVETQYF.

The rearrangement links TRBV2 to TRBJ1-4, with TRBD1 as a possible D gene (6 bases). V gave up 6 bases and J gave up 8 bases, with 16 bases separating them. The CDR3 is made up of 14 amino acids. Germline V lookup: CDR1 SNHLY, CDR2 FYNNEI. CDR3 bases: TGTGCCAGCAGCTCAAGAACAGGGAACGAAAAACTGTTTTTT. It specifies CASSSRTGNEKLFF. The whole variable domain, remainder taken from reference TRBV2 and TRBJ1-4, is EPEVTQTPSHQVTQMGQEVILRCVPISNHLYFYWYRQILGQKVEFLVSFYNNEISEKSEIFDDQFSVERPDGSNFTLKIRSTKLEDSAMYFCASSSRTGNEKLFFGSGTQLSVL.

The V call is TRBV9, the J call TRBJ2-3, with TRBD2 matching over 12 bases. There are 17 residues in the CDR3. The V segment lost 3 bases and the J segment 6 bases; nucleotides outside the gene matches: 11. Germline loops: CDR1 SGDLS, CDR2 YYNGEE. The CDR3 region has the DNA TGTGCCAGCAGCGCCCACAGACTAGCGGGAGACCCCGATACGCAGTATTTT. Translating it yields CASSAHRLAGDPDTQYF.

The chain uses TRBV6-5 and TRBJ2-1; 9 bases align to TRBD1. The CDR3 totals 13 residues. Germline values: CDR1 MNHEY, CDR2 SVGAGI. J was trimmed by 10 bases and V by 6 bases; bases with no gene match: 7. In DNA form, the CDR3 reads TGTGCCAGCAGACAGGGGGCTCGGCTAGAGCAGTTCTTC. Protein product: CASRQGARLEQFF.

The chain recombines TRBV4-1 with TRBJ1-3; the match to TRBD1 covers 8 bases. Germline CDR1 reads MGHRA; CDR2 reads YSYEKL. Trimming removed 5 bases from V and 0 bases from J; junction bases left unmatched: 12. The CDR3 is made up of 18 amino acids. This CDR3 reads CASSSTLGQGSSGNTIYF. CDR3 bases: TGCGCCAGCAGCTCTACGCTCGGACAGGGAAGCTCTGGAAACACCATATATTTT.

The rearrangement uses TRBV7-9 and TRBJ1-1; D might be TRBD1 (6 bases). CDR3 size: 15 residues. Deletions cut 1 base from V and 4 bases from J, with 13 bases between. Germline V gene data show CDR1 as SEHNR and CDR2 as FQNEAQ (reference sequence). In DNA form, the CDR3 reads TGTGCCAGCAGCTTAGGTCGGGGGGCGCGCACTGAAGCTTTCTTT. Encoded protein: CASSLGRGARTEAFF.

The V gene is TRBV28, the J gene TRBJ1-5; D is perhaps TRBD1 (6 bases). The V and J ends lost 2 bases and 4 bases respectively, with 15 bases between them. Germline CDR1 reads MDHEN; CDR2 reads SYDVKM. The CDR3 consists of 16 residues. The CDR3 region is CASSLGYRQGNQPQHF. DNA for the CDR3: TGTGCCAGCAGTTTAGGCTACAGGCAGGGGAATCAGCCCCAGCATTTT.

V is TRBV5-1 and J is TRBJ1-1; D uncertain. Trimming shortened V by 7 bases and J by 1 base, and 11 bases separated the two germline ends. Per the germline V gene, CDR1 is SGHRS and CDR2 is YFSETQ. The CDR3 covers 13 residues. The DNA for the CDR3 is TGCGCCAGCTATCGGGAGCAGAACACTGAAGCTTTCTTT. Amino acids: CASYREQNTEAFF.

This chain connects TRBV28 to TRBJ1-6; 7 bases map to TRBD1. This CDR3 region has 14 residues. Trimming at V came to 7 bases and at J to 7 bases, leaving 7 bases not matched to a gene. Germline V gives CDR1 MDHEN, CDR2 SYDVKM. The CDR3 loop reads CASIMTGTNSPLHF. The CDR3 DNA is TGTGCCAGCATTATGACAGGGACAAATTCACCCCTCCACTTT. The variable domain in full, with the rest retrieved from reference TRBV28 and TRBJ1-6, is DVKVTQSSRYLVKRTGEKVFLECVQDMDHENMFWYRQDPGLGLRLIYFSYDVKMKEKGDIPEGYSVSREKKERFSLILESASTNQTSMYLCASIMTGTNSPLHFGNGTRLTVT.

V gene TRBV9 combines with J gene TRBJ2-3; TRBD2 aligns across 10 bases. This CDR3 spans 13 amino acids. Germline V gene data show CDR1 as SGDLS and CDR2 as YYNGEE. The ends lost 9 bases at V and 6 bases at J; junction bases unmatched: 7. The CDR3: CANSSGSSDTQYF. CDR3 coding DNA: TGTGCCAACTCTAGCGGGAGCTCGGATACGCAGTATTTT.

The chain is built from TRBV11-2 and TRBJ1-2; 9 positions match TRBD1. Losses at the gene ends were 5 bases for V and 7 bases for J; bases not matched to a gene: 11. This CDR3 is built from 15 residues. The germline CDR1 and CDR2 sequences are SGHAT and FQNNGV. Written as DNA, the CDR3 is TGTGCCAGCAGCGTAGGGGGACAGGGACGTCTTGGCTACACCTTC. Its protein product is CASSVGGQGRLGYTF.

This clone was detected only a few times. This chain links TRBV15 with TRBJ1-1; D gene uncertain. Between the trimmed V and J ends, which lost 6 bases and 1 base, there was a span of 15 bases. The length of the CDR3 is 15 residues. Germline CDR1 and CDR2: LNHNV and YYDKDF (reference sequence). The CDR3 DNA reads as TGTGCCACCAGTCCATCCGCCGGGAGGAACACTGAAGCTTTCTTT. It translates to CATSPSAGRNTEAFF.

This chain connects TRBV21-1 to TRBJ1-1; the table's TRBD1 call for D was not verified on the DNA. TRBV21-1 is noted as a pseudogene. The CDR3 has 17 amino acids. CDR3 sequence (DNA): TGTGCCAGCAGCAAAGGACAGGGTGAGGGGTCCCACACTGAAGCTTTCTTT. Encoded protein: CASSKGQGEGSHTEAFF.

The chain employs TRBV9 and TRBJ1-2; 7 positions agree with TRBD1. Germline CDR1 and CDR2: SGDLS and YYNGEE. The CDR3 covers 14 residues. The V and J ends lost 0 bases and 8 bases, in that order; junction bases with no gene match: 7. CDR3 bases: TGTGCCAGCAGCGTAGCGTCCCAGGGGGGAGGCTACACCTTC. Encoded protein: CASSVASQGGGYTF.

The CDR3 spells CASSTDTSSTDTQYF. For the CDR3, the DNA is TGTGCCAGTAGTACAGACACTTCTAGCACAGATACGCAGTATTTT. V and J are TRBV19 and TRBJ2-3; the D is unclear. From germline, CDR1 is LNHDA and CDR2 SQIVND (reference sequence). Trimming pared 4 bases from V and 0 bases from J, leaving 11 bases between. This CDR3 region has 15 residues. Variable domain in full (rest from reference TRBV19 and TRBJ2-3): DGGITQSPKYLFRKEGQNVTLSCEQNLNHDAMYWYRQDPGQGLRLIYYSQIVNDFQKGDIAEGYSVSREKKESFPLTVTSAQKNPTAFYLCASSTDTSSTDTQYFGPGTRLTVL.

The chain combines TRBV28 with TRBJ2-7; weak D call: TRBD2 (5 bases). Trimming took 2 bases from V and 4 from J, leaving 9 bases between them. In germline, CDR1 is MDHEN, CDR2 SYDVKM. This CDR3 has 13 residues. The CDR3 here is CASSLEGPYEQYF. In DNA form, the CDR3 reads TGTGCCAGCAGTTTAGAGGGCCCGTACGAGCAGTACTTC. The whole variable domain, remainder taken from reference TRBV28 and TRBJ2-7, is DVKVTQSSRYLVKRTGEKVFLECVQDMDHENMFWYRQDPGLGLRLIYFSYDVKMKEKGDIPEGYSVSREKKERFSLILESASTNQTSMYLCASSLEGPYEQYFGPGTRLTVT.

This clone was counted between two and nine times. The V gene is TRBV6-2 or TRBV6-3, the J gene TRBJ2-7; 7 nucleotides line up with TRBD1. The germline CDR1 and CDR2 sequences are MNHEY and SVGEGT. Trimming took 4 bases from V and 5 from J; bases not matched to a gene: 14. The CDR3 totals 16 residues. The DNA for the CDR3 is TGTGCCAGCAGTTTTGGATTGGGGACAGAGCCCCACGAGCAGTACTTC. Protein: CASSFGLGTEPHEQYF.

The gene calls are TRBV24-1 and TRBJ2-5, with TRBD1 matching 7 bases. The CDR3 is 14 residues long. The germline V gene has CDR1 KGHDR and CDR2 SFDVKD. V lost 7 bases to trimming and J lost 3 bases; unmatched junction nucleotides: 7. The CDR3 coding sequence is TGTGCCACCAGCGACAGGGCCACCAAAGAGACCCAGTACTTC. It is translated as CATSDRATKETQYF.

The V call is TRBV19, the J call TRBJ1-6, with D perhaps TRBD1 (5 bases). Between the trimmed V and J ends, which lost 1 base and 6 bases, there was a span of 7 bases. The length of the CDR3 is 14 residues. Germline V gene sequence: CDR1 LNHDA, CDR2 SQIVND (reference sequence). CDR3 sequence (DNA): TGTGCCAGTAGTATAGCAGGGCTTAATTCACCCCTCCACTTT. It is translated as CASSIAGLNSPLHF.

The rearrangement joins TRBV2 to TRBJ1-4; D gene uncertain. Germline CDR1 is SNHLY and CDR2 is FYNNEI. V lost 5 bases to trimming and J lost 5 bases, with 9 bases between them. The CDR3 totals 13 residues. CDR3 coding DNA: TGTGCCAGCAGTACCGACTTAAATGAAAAACTGTTTTTT. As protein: CASSTDLNEKLFF.

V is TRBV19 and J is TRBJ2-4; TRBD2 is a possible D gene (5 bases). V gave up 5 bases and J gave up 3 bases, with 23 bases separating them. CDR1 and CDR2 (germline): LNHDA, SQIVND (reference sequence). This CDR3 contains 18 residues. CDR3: CASSVRVAAGFGKNIQYF. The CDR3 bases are TGTGCCAGTAGTGTGCGGGTTGCGGCGGGCTTCGGCAAAAACATTCAGTACTTC. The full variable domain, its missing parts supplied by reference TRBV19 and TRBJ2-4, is DGGITQSPKYLFRKEGQNVTLSCEQNLNHDAMYWYRQDPGQGLRLIYYSQIVNDFQKGDIAEGYSVSREKKESFPLTVTSAQKNPTAFYLCASSVRVAAGFGKNIQYFGAGTRLSVL.

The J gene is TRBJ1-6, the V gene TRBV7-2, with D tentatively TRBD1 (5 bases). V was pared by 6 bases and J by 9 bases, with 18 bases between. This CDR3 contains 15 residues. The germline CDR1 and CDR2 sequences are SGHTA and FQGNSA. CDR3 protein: CASSWGLPSASPLHF. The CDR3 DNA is TGTGCCAGCAGTTGGGGACTGCCAAGCGCTTCACCCCTCCACTTT. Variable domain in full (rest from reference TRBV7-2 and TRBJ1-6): GAGVSQSPSNKVTEKGKDVELRCDPISGHTALYWYRQSLGQGLEFLIYFQGNSAPDKSGLPSDRFSAERTGGSVSTLTIQRTQQEDSAVYLCASSWGLPSASPLHFGNGTRLTVT.

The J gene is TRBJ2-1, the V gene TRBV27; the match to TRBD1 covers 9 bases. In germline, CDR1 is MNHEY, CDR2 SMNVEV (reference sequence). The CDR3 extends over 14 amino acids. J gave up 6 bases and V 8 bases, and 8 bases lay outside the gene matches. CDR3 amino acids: CASAQGAPANEQFF. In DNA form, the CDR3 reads TGTGCCAGCGCACAGGGGGCGCCGGCCAATGAGCAGTTCTTC.

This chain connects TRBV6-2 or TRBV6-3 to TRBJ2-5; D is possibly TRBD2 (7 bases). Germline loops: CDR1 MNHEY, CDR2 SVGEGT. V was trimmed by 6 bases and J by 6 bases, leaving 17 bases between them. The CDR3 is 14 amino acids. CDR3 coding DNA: TGTGCCAGCAGCGTAGGGGGGGCGAGTAAGACCCAGTACTTC. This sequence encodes CASSVGGASKTQYF.

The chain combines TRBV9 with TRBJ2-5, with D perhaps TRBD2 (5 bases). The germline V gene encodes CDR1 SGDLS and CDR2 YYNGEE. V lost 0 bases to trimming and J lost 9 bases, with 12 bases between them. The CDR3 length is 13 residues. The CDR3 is CASSVAQLGAQYF. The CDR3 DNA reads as TGTGCCAGCAGCGTAGCACAGTTGGGAGCCCAGTACTTC.

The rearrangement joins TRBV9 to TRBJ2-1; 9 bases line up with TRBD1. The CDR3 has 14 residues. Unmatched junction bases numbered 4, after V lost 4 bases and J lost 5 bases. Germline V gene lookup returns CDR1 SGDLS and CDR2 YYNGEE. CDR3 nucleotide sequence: TGTGCCAGCAGCCCCGGGACAGGGAACAATGAGCAGTTCTTC. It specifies CASSPGTGNNEQFF.

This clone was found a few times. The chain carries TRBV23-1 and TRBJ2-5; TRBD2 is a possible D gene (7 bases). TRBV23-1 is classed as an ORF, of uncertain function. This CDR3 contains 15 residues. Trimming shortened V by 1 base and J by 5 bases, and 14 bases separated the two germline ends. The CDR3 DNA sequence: TGCGCCAGCAGTCAATGGGGGGGGCCGGGGGAGACCCAGTACTTC. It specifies CASSQWGGPGETQYF.

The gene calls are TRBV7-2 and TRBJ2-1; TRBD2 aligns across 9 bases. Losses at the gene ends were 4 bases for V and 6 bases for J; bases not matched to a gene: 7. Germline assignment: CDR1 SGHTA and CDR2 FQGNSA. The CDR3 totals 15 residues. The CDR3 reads CASSSSGRFSNEQFF. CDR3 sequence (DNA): TGTGCCAGCAGCTCCAGCGGGAGGTTCTCCAATGAGCAGTTCTTC.

The DNA of the CDR3 is TGTGCCAGCAGCTCCCGTCCGGGATCCCTAGAAGCTTTCTTT. Residues: CASSSRPGSLEAFF. The chain recombines TRBV11-2 with TRBJ1-1; no definite D call. CDR1 SGHAT and CDR2 FQNNGV come from the germline V gene. This CDR3 region has 14 residues. V was cut by 4 bases and J by 8 bases, with 17 bases left in between.

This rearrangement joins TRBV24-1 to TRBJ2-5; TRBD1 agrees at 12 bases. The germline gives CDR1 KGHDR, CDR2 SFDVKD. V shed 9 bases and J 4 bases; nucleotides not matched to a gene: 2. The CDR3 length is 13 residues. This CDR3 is CATRDRGRETQYF. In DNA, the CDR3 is TGTGCCACCCGGGACAGGGGGCGAGAGACCCAGTACTTC.